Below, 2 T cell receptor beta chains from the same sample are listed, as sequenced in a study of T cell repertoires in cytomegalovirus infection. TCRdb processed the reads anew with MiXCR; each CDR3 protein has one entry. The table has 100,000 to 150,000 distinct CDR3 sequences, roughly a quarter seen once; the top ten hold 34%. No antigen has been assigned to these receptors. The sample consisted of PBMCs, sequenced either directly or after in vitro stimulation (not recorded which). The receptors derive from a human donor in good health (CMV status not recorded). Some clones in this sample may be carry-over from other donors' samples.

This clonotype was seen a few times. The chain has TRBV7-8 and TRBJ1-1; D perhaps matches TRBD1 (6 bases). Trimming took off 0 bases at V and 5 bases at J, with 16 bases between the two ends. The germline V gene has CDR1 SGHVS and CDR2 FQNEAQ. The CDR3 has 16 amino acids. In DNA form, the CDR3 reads TGTGCCAGCAGCTTAGCGATGGGGGGGGCTGTTACTGAAGCTTTCTTT. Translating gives CASSLAMGGAVTEAFF. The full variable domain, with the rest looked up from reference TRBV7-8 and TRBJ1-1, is GAGVSQSPRYKVAKRGQDVALRCDPISGHVSLFWYQQALGQGPEFLTYFQNEAQLDKSGLPSDRFFAERPEGSVSTLKIQRTQQEDSAVYLCASSLAMGGAVTEAFFGQGTRLTVV.

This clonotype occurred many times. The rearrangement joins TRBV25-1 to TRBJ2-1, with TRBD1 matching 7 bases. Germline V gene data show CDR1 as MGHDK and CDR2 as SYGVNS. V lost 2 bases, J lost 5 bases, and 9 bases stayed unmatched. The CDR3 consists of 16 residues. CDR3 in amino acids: CASSETTGLSDNEQFF. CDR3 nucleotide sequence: TGTGCCAGCAGTGAAACGACAGGGCTGTCGGACAATGAGCAGTTCTTC.